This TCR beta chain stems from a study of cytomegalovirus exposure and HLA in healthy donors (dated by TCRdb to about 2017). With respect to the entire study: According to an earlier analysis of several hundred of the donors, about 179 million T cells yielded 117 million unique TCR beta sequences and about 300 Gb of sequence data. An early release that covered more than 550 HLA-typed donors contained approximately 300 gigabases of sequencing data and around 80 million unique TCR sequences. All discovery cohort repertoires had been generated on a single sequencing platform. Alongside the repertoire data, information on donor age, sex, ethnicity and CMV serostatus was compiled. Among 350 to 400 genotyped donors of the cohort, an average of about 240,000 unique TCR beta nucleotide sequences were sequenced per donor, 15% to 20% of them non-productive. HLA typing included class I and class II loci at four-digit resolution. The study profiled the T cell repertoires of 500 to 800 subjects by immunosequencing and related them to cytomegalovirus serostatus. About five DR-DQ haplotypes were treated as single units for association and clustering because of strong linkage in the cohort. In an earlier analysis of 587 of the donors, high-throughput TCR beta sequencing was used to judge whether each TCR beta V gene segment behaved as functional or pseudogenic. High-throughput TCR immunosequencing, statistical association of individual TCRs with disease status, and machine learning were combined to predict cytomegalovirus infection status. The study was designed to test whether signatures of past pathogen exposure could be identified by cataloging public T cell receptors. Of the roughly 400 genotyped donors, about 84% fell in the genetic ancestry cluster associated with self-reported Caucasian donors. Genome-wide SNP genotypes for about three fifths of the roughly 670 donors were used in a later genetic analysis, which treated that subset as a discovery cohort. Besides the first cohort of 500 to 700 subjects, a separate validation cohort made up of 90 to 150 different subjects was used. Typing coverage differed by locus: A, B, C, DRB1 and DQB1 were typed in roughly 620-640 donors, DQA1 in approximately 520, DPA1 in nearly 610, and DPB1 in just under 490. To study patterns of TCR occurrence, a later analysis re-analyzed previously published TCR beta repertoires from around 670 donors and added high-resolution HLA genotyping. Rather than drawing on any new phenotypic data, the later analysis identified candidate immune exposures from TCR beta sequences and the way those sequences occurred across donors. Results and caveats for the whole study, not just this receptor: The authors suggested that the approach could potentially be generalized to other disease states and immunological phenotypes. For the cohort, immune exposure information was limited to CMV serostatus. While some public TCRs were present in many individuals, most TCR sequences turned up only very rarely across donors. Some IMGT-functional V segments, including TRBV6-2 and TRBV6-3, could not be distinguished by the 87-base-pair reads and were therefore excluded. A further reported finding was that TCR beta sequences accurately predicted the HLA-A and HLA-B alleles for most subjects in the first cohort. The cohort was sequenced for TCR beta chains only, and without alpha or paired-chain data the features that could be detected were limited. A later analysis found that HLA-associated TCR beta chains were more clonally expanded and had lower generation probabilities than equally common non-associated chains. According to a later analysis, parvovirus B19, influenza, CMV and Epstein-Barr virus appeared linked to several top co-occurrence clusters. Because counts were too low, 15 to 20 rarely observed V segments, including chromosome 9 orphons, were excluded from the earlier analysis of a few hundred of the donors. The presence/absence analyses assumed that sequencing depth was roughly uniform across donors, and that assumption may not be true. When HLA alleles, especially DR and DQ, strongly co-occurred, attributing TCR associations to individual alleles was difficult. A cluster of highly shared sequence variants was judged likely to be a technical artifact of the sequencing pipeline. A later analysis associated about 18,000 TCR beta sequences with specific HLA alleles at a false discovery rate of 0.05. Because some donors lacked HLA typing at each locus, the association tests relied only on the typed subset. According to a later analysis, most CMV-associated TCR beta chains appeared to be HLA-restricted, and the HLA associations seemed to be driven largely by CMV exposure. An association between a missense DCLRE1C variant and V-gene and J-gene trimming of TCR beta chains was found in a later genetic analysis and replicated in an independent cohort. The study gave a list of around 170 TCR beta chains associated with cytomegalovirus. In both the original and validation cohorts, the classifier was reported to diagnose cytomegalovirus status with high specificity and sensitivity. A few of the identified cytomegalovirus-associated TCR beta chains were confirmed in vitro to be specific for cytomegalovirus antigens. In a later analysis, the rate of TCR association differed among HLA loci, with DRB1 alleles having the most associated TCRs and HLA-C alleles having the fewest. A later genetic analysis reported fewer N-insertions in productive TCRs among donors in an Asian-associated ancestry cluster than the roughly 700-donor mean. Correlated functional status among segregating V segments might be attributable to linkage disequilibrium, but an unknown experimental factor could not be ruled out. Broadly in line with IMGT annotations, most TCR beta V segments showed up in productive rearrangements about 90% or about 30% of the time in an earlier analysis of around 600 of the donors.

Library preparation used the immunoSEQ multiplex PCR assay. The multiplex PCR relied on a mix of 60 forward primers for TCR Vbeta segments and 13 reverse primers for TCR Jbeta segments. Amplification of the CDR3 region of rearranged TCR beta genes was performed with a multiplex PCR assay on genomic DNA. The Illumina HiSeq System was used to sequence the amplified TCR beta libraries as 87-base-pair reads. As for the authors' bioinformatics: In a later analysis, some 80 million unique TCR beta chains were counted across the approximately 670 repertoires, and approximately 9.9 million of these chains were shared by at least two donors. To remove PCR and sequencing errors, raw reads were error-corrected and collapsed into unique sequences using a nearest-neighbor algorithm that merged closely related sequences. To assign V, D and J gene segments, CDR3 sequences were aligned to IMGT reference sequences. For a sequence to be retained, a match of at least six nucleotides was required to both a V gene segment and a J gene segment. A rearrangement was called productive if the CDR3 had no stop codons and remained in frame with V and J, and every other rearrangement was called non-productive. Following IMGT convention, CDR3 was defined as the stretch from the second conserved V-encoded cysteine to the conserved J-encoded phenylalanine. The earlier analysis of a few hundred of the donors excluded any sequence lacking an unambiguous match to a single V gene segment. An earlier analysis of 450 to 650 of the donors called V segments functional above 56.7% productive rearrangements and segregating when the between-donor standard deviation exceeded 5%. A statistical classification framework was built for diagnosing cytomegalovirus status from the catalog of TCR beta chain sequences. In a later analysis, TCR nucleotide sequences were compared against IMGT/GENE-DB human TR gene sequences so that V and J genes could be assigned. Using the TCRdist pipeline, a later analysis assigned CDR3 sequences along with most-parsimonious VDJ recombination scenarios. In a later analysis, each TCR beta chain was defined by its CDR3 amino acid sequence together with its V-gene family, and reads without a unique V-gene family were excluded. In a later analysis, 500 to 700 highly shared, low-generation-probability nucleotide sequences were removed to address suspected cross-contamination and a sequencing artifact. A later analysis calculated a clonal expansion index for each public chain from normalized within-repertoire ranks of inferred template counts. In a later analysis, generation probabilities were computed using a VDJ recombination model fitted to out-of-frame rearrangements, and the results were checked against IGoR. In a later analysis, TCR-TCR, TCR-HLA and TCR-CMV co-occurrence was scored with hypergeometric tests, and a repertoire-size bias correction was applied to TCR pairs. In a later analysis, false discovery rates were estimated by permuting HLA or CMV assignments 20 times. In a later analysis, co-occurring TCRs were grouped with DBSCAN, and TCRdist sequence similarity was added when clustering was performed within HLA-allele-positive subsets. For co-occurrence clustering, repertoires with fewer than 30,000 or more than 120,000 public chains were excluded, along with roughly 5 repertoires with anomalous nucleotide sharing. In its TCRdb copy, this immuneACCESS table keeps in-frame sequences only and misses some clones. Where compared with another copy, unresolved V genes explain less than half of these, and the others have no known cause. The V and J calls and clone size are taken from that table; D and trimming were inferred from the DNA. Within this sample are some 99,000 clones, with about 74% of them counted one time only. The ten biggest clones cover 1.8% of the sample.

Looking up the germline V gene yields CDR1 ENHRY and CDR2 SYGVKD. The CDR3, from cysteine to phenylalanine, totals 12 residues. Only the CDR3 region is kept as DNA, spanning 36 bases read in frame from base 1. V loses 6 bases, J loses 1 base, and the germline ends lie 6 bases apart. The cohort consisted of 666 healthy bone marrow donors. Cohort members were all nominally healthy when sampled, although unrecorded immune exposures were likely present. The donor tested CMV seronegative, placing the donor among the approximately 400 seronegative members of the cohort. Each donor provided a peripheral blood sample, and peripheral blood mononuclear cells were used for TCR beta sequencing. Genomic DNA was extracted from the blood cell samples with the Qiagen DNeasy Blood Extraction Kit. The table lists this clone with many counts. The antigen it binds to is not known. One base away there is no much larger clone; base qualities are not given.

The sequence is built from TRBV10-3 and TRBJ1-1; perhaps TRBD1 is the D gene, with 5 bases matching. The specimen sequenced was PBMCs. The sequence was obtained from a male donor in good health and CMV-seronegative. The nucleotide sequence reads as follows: TGTGCCATCAGCCAGGGGAACACTGAAGCTTTCTTT. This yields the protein CAISQGNTEAFF.